These 9 T cell receptor beta chains share one sample of origin, sequenced in a study of CD8+ T cells in alopecia areata. Following RNA extraction, reverse transcription yielded cDNA that acted as the sequencing template. The repertoire was sequenced with immunoSEQ multiplex PCR; TCRdb's copy has only in-frame clones and lacks some. The table lists about 210,000 clones, roughly 64% of them singletons. The treatment was: oral pan-JAK inhibitor, 5-10 mg twice daily. The sequencing here drew on CD4+ T cells sorted from blood, taken at week 4, from a patient treated with tofacitinib. All receptors derive from a human donor with alopecia areata.

In its sample, this clone was seen a few times. V is TRBV6-1 and J is TRBJ2-5, with D perhaps matching TRBD1 or TRBD2 (5 bases each). V was pared by 5 bases and J by 4 bases, with 17 bases between. The CDR3 loop spans 15 amino acids. Germline CDR1 MNHNS, CDR2 SASEGT. The CDR3 region is CASSSPRGEVETQYF. As DNA, the CDR3 is TGTGCCAGCAGTTCCCCCCGGGGCGAGGTAGAGACCCAGTACTTC.

This clone was observed a few times. The genes are TRBV29-1 and TRBJ2-3; D not certain. The CDR3 covers 14 residues. Germline assignment: CDR1 SQVTM and CDR2 ANQGSEA. V was pared by 7 bases and J by 4 bases, with 18 bases between. The CDR3 spells CSAGPDLIPDTQYF. CDR3 DNA: TGCAGCGCCGGCCCGGACCTAATACCAGATACGCAGTATTTT.

J is TRBJ1-6 and V is TRBV30; D not resolved. Germline values: CDR1 GTSNPN, CDR2 SVGIG (reference sequence). The CDR3 has 10 residues. V gave up 2 bases and J gave up 13 bases, with 6 bases separating them. CDR3 sequence: CAWSPGPLHF. The CDR3 region has the DNA TGTGCCTGGAGTCCCGGGCCCCTCCACTTT.

DNA of the CDR3: TGCAGCGTTGTCGGGACAGAGAATGGCTACACCTTC. It encodes CSVVGTENGYTF. The chain carries TRBV29-1 and TRBJ1-2; 7 bases agree with TRBD1. Germline values: CDR1 SQVTM, CDR2 ANQGSEA. The CDR3 is 12 amino acids. Trimming took 4 bases from V and 6 from J; bases not matched to a gene: 5.

The chain is built from TRBV29-1 and TRBJ2-3; D remains unclear. CDR1 is SQVTM, CDR2 ANQGSEA, per germline. The CDR3 covers 15 residues. Trimming took off 0 bases at V and 0 bases at J, with 10 bases between the two ends. The CDR3 bases are TGCAGCGTTGAAGATAGGACGGCTAGCACAGATACGCAGTATTTT. Protein: CSVEDRTASTDTQYF.

In DNA form, the CDR3 reads TGTGCCTGGAGGCCCCGGGGGGGCTCCTACAATGAGCAGTTCTTC. Its protein is CAWRPRGGSYNEQFF. The rearrangement joins TRBV30 to TRBJ2-1, with 8 positions matching TRBD2. The CDR3 has 15 amino acids. J gave up 0 bases and V 3 bases, and 4 bases lay outside the gene matches. The germline V gene has CDR1 GTSNPN and CDR2 SVGIG (reference sequence).

The chain combines TRBV29-1 with TRBJ2-6; D gene uncertain. V was clipped by 4 bases and J by 0 bases, with 4 bases between them. The CDR3 totals 13 residues. Germline CDR1 and CDR2: SQVTM and ANQGSEA. Here the CDR3 reads CSVGVSGANVLTF. The CDR3, as DNA: TGCAGCGTTGGCGTCTCTGGGGCCAACGTCCTGACTTTC.

V usage is TRBV5-1 and J usage is TRBJ2-1; D perhaps matches TRBD2 (6 bases). The CDR3 has 14 residues. V lost 2 bases, J lost 15 bases, and 21 bases lay in between. Germline V gene sequence: CDR1 SGHRS, CDR2 YFSETQ. CDR3 in amino acids: CASSFSALGGIVFF. The CDR3 coding sequence is TGCGCCAGCAGCTTTTCAGCTCTAGGAGGGATTGTGTTCTTC.

This CDR3 reads CASSPPTGVNTEAFF. Written as DNA, the CDR3 is TGTGCCAGCTCACCACCGACGGGGGTGAACACTGAAGCTTTCTTT. The J gene is TRBJ1-1, the V gene TRBV18; perhaps TRBD1 as D (5 bases). CDR1 and CDR2 (germline): KGHSH, LQKENI. CDR3 length: 15 residues. Trimming removed 0 bases at V and 0 bases at J, with 8 bases between.